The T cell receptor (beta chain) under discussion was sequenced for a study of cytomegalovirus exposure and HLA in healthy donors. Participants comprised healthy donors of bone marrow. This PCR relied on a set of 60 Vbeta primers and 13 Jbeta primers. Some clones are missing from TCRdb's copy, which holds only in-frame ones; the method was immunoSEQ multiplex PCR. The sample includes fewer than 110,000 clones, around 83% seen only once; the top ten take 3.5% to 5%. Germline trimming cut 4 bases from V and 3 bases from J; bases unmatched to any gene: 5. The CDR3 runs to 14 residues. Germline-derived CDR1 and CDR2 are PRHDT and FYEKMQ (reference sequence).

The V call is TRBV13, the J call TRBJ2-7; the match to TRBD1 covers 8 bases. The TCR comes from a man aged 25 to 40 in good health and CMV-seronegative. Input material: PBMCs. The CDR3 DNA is TGTGCCAGCAGCTCCCGGGACAGGTTCTACGAGCAGTACTTC. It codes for CASSSRDRFYEQYF.